Listed below are T cell receptor beta chains from one sample, sequenced in a study of blood T cells in healthy people across ages. TCRdb re-derived calls from the 5' RACE reads in MiXCR, one entry per CDR3 protein. This table has about 1,400,000 distinct CDR3 sequences, approximately 38% appearing once. The sequenced sample was blood. These receptors were taken from a woman between 18 and 30 years old in good health. CDR3s include the opening cysteine and the closing phenylalanine or tryptophan. The D gene is left open where the match is weak. The listing skips clone size in some rows; elsewhere it reads once, few, many or a size class.

j_call v_call d_call clone_size cdr3_aa cdr3_nt
TRBJ2-4 TRBV6-5 - - CASAAHQETVLGIQYF TGTGCCAGTGCGGCGCACCAGGAGACAGTCTTAGGGATTCAGTACTTC
TRBJ2-4 TRBV5-5 TRBD2 - CASSGVAGEQEQYF TGTGCCAGCAGCGGAGTAGCGGGGGAGCAAGAGCAGTACTTC
TRBJ1-2 TRBV28 TRBD1 - CASSSRVTGDGGGYGYTF TGTGCCAGCAGTTCCAGAGTGACAGGGGATGGAGGAGGGTATGGCTACACCTTC
TRBJ2-3 TRBV24-1 TRBD1 few CATSGDRGYDTDTQYF TGTGCCACCAGTGGGGACAGAGGATACGATACAGATACGCAGTATTTT
TRBJ1-2 TRBV6-1 - - CAAAGRINYGYTF TGTGCCGCGGCGGGACGGATAAACTATGGCTACACCTTC
TRBJ2-7 TRBV5-1 - - CASTLGSTGSLAYEQYF TGCGCCAGCACCTTAGGGAGCACGGGGTCACTTGCCTACGAGCAGTACTTC
TRBJ2-3 TRBV12-5 - - CASGLSGADTQYF TGTGCTAGTGGTTTGAGCGGAGCAGATACGCAGTATTTT
TRBJ2-7 TRBV19 TRBD1 - CASSLLGTGGIPYEQYF TGTGCCAGTAGTCTCCTTGGGACAGGGGGAATTCCCTACGAGCAGTACTTC
TRBJ1-5 TRBV20-1 - - CSARAGTSNQPQHF TGCAGTGCTAGAGCGGGGACGAGCAATCAGCCCCAGCATTTT
TRBJ2-3 TRBV20-1 - few CSAGIRRDSTDTQYF TGCAGTGCCGGTATTAGACGGGATAGCACAGATACGCAGTATTTT
TRBJ2-5 TRBV20-1 TRBD1 - CSAPLYSGTGGSEQYF TGCAGTGCGCCGCTGTATTCCGGGACAGGGGGTAGTGAGCAGTACTTC
TRBJ1-6 TRBV5-1 - - CASSPWGLDSPLHF TGCGCCAGCAGCCCCTGGGGGCTTGATTCACCCCTCCACTTT
TRBJ2-1 TRBV5-1 - - CASSGTVEQFF TGCGCCAGCAGCGGGACTGTTGAGCAGTTCTTC
TRBJ2-1 TRBV5-1 TRBD1 few CASSPTPPGQGAGDEQFF TGCGCCAGCAGCCCAACCCCACCAGGACAGGGGGCTGGGGATGAGCAGTTCTTC
TRBJ2-5 TRBV28 - - CASSRGGRGETQYF TGTGCCAGCAGTCGTGGGGGGCGGGGAGAGACCCAGTACTTC
TRBJ1-4 TRBV20-1 TRBD1 - CSARVYLDRVQEKLFF TGCAGTGCTAGAGTTTACCTGGACAGGGTGCAAGAAAAACTGTTTTTT
TRBJ2-7 TRBV27 - - CASKTGCGDEQYF TGTGCCAGCAAAACAGGGTGTGGAGACGAGCAGTACTTC
TRBJ1-1 TRBV2 - few CASMERNTEAFF TGTGCCAGCATGGAGAGGAACACTGAAGCTTTCTTT
TRBJ2-5 TRBV6-1 - few CASNPGSKETQYF TGTGCCAGCAACCCAGGATCGAAAGAGACCCAGTACTTC
TRBJ2-1 TRBV3-1 TRBD2 few CASSQEGGRSYNEQFF TGTGCCAGCAGCCAAGAAGGCGGGAGGTCTTACAATGAGCAGTTCTTC
TRBJ2-7 TRBV6-5 - - CASSPRKGSEQYF TGTGCCAGCAGTCCCCGGAAGGGTAGCGAGCAGTACTTC
TRBJ2-1 TRBV2 TRBD1 - CAIKDRGGNNEQFF TGTGCCATCAAGGACAGGGGAGGTAACAATGAGCAGTTCTTC
TRBJ2-7 TRBV12-3/TRBV12-4 - - CASSLRPVSSYEQYF TGTGCCAGCAGTTTAAGACCCGTGAGCTCCTACGAGCAGTACTTC
TRBJ1-1 TRBV7-9 - many CASSLGTGISISNTEAFF TGTGCCAGCAGCTTAGGAACAGGGATATCGATATCAAACACTGAAGCTTTCTTT
TRBJ2-1 TRBV14 TRBD2 - CASSPRLAGGSYNEQFF TGTGCCAGCAGCCCGCGACTAGCGGGAGGGTCTTACAATGAGCAGTTCTTC
TRBJ2-3 TRBV12-5 - - CASGLPTGDTQYF TGTGCTAGTGGTTTGCCCACCGGAGATACGCAGTATTTT
TRBJ2-7 TRBV7-2 - - CATEGTASSYEQYF TGTGCCACCGAGGGGACGGCAAGCTCCTACGAGCAGTACTTC
TRBJ2-5 TRBV29-1 TRBD2 - CSLSGLAGPRDEQYF TGCAGCCTATCGGGACTAGCGGGACCCCGGGATGAGCAGTACTTC
TRBJ2-5 TRBV10-3 TRBD2 - CAISDSGGILTETQYF TGTGCCATCAGTGATAGCGGGGGTATCCTTACCGAGACCCAGTACTTC
TRBJ2-3 TRBV4-2 - - CASSLDFGKGDTQYF TGTGCCAGCAGCCTTGACTTCGGGAAAGGAGATACGCAGTATTTT
TRBJ2-1 TRBV7-2 - few CASSLNGVSSYNEQFF TGTGCCAGCAGCTTAAACGGCGTCAGCTCCTACAATGAGCAGTTCTTC
TRBJ2-3 TRBV6-1 TRBD2 - CASSEAGAGADTQYF TGTGCCAGCAGTGAGGCTGGAGCGGGGGCAGATACGCAGTATTTT
TRBJ2-7 TRBV5-1 - - CASSLGGTRDSYEQYF TGCGCCAGCAGCTTGGGGGGGACACGGGACTCCTACGAGCAGTACTTC
TRBJ2-3 TRBV10-3 - - CATLNPEAAGRTDTQYF TGTGCCACACTCAACCCCGAGGCGGCGGGGAGAACAGATACGCAGTATTTT
TRBJ2-1 TRBV20-1 TRBD2 - CSTPGDGLAVRNEQFF TGCAGTACTCCCGGCGATGGACTAGCGGTTCGCAATGAGCAGTTCTTC
TRBJ2-5 TRBV28 TRBD2 few CASSFRGGADEQYF TGTGCCAGCAGTTTCCGCGGGGGGGCGGATGAGCAGTACTTC
TRBJ2-1 TRBV6-1 TRBD2 - CASSLNSGYDSYNEQFF TGTGCCAGCAGTCTCAATAGCGGGTATGACTCCTACAATGAGCAGTTCTTC
TRBJ1-2 TRBV6-5 - - CASSHEPSAVDGYTF TGTGCCAGCAGCCACGAGCCCTCCGCCGTCGATGGCTACACCTTC
TRBJ2-7 TRBV20-1 - - CSARDTSRGRTYEQYF TGCAGTGCTAGAGATACGAGCCGGGGGCGAACCTACGAGCAGTACTTC
TRBJ2-3 TRBV6-5 - - CASRGGLQDTQYF TGTGCCAGCAGGGGGGGGCTACAAGATACGCAGTATTTT